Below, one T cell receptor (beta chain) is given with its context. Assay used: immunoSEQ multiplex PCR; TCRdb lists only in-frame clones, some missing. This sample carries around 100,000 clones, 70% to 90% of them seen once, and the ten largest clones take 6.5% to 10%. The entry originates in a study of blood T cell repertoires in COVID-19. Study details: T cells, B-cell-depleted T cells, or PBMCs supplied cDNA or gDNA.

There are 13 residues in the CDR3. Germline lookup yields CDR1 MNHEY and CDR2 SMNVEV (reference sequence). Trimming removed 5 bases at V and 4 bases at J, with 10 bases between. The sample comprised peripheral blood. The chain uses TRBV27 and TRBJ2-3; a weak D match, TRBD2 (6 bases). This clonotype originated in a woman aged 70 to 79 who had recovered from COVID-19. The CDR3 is CASSPTGADTQYF. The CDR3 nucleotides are TGTGCCAGCAGTCCAACGGGGGCAGATACGCAGTATTTT.